This T cell receptor beta chain was obtained from a study of shared clonotypes between healthy human individuals. Clones were read by immunoSEQ multiplex PCR, and TCRdb kept only the in-frame ones, dropping some. Here the sample spans about 1.5 million clones, around 98% being singletons. J was trimmed by 5 bases and V by 2 bases; bases with no gene match: 5. CDR3 length equals 17 residues. The germline V gene has CDR1 SGHDT and CDR2 YYEEEE. The gene calls are TRBV5-6 and TRBJ2-2; TRBD2 matches at 14 bases. The sequenced sample consisted of naive CD4+ T cells sorted from blood. The subset: CD45RA+ positively selected. The TCR sequence derives from a man aged 25 to 40 in good health. The CDR3 is CASSFRTSGRLTGELFF. In DNA, the CDR3 is TGTGCCAGCAGCTTCCGGACTAGCGGGAGGCTTACCGGGGAGCTGTTTTTT.